The entry below describes one T cell receptor (beta chain). In its sample, this clone was seen a few times. Its antigen specificity is not known. The sample holds no much larger clone one base away, and base qualities are not on file. Inclusive of the bounding cysteine and phenylalanine, the CDR3 is 15 residues long. The retained sequence is limited to the CDR3, 45 bases, with the frame set at the first base. At the junction V is shortened by 4 bases and J by 2 bases; bases outside the gene matches: 6. From a lookup of the germline V gene (reference sequence), CDR1 and CDR2 are LGHDT and YNNKEL. The sample comes from a study of blood T cell repertoires in COVID-19 (dated by TCRdb to 2018 to 2021). Turning to the overall study: The collaborator samples originated in the United States, Italy and Spain and spanned the acute and convalescent phases of COVID-19. The material from the prospective study consisted of cDNA or gDNA derived from T cells, B-cell-depleted T cells, or PBMCs. Subjects who had been exposed to COVID-19, were actively infected with it, or had recovered from it provided the deeply sampled blood TCRbeta repertoires that made up the dataset. The repertoires were released in a freely available public database meant as a resource for research on the immune response to SARS-CoV-2. Samples came from the ongoing ImmuneRACE study (first 160 participants) plus 1,254 subjects from 6 global collaborators. A de-identified subject ID, COVID-19 status, age in years and sex were almost always included in the sample metadata. HLA class I and class II types, where available, came from metadata supplied by the sample provider rather than from assay-based typing. The investigation overall reported the following: How much clinical and demographic metadata was included differed by source and by participant, and the metadata was provided uncurated.

TCRbeta CDR3 regions were amplified from genomic DNA using the immunoSEQ Assay, a bias-controlled multiplex PCR. The authors' analysis ran thus. Nucleated cell counts per sample were estimated from amplification of reference gene primers within the assay. To quantify the absolute abundance of each unique TCRbeta CDR3 rearrangement, sequence reads were collapsed and filtered. For each sample, productive Simpson clonality was calculated by taking the square root of Simpson's diversity index across productive rearrangements. TCRdb provides this immuneACCESS table in a form limited to in-frame rearrangements. Some clones are lacking; in checked studies, under half of them reflect an unresolved V gene, and why the rest are absent is not known. The V and J calls and the clone size are those of that table, but D and trimming were determined from the DNA. The table for this sample lists roughly 180,000 clones; more than 70% of them were counted only once. Together, the top ten hold roughly a tenth of the sample.

Each collaborating institution followed its own protocols to collect whole blood in K2EDTA tubes. Collaborator samples were shipped for TCRbeta analysis as frozen whole blood, isolated PBMCs, or DNA extracted from either sample type. The rearrangement joined TRBV3-1 (or the pseudogene TRBV3-2) to TRBJ1-2, with 8 middle bases fitting TRBD1. Sequenced: peripheral blood. This receptor was obtained from a woman at least 80 years old with active or convalescent COVID-19. The encoded CDR3 is CASSPRTGTNYGYTF. Read as DNA, the sequence is TGTGCCAGCAGCCCGAGGACAGGGACGAACTATGGCTACACCTTC.